The clone carrying this T cell receptor (beta chain) has at least ten counts. Amplified material comprised TCR beta CDR3 regions derived from RNA transcripts. First-round RT-PCR used HTBI primers; second-round multiplex PCR followed. Via MiXCR, TCRdb re-called the multiplex PCR reads, giving one row per CDR3 protein. The sample lists about 210,000 distinct CDR3 sequences, under 30% occurring once. This sample was included in a study of Graves' ophthalmopathy and Graves' hyperthyroidism. The clonotype originates from a middle-aged man with Graves' ophthalmopathy. The sequenced material came from peripheral blood.

The CDR3 sequence: CSGRGMNTEAFF. The CDR3 DNA sequence: TGCAGCGGCAGGGGGATGAACACTGAAGCTTTCTTT. This chain joins TRBV29-1 and TRBJ1-1; TRBD1 aligns across 7 bases. The V and J ends lost 7 bases and 0 bases, in that order; junction bases with no gene match: 2. The CDR3 sequence is 12 residues long. Per germline, CDR1 SQVTM and CDR2 ANQGSEA.